This entry lists 9 T cell receptor beta chains sequenced from one sample in a study of CD8+CD57+ T cells in acquired aplastic anemia listed by TCRdb under 2018. Sequenced using an Illumina HiSeq 2000. Genomic DNA served as template for TCR beta VDJ combination and CDR3 sequence profiling. TCRdb took the public reads, trimmed them with fastp at Q25, ran MiXCR for clone calling and kept in-frame beta chains. Rows are unified per CDR3 protein, each entry keeping the most common DNA and genes. The sample table records 200,000 or so distinct CDR3 sequences; 64% of these occur just once. Jointly, the top ten make up roughly 50% of the sample. The sequenced material came from sorted CD4+, CD8+, or CD8+CD57+ T cells (not recorded which) from PBMCs. The source of these receptors is a human donor with severe aplastic anemia or a healthy control (not recorded which).

The rearrangement joins TRBV4-2 to TRBJ1-2; D is perhaps TRBD1 (5 bases). Trimming pared 0 bases from V and 3 bases from J, leaving 17 bases between. The CDR3 covers 17 residues. Germline V gives CDR1 LGHNA, CDR2 YNFKEQ. DNA for the CDR3: TGTGCCAGCAGCCAAGATCGTTTGGCAGGGATATACTATGGCTACACCTTC. Translated, it gives CASSQDRLAGIYYGYTF.

As regards this clonotype: This may be a read error: a much more frequent sequence differs by one nucleotide. This chain connects TRBV18 to TRBJ2-7; no reliable D call. Germline values: CDR1 KGHSH, CDR2 LQKENI. This CDR3 spans 11 amino acids. The CDR3 is CASSPSFEQYF. CDR3 in DNA: TGTGCCAGCTCACCATCCTTCGAGCAGTACTTC.

The sample holds one count of this clonotype. The rearrangement uses TRBV29-1 and TRBJ2-1; the D gene is possibly TRBD2 (6 bases). Per germline, CDR1 SQVTM and CDR2 ANQGSEA. The CDR3 is 15 residues long. Trimming pared 3 bases from V and 6 bases from J, leaving 18 bases between. In nucleotides, the CDR3 is TGCAGCGTTGACCTACGAGGGACTGTCCCCAATGAGCAGTTCTTC. Amino acids: CSVDLRGTVPNEQFF.

The chain combines TRBV5-1 with TRBJ1-2; TRBD1 agrees at 8 bases. The junction had 10 bases not matched to a gene; V was cut back by 8 bases and J by 4 bases. Germline V gene lookup returns CDR1 SGHRS and CDR2 YFSETQ. The CDR3 length is 14 residues. The CDR3 sequence is CASNRGTLTYGYTF. The CDR3 nucleotides are TGCGCCAGTAACAGGGGGACGCTGACCTATGGCTACACCTTC. The whole variable domain, filled in from reference TRBV5-1 and TRBJ1-2, reads KAGVTQTPRYLIKTRGQQVTLSCSPISGHRSVSWYQQTPGQGLQFLFEYFSETQRNKGNFPGRFSGRQFSNSRSEMNVSTLELGDSALYLCASNRGTLTYGYTFGSGTRLTVV.

The chain joins TRBV12-3 or TRBV12-4 to TRBJ2-7; D is undetermined. The CDR3 is made up of 11 amino acids. V was clipped by 5 bases and J by 3 bases, with 5 bases between them. Here the CDR3 reads CASSGYYEQYF. In DNA form, the CDR3 reads TGTGCCAGCAGTGGGTACTACGAGCAGTACTTC.

This clonotype was recorded many times. This sequence joins TRBV5-1 and TRBJ1-3; D call uncertain. Trimming cost V 6 bases and J 7 bases, with 11 bases left between them. This CDR3 region has 12 residues. Germline CDR1 reads SGHRS; CDR2 reads YFSETQ. The DNA for the CDR3 is TGCGCCAGCACGGGCGACTCCAACACCATATATTTT. Amino acids: CASTGDSNTIYF.

The chain links TRBV6-1 to TRBJ2-1, with D unclear. Trimming stripped 2 bases from V and 3 bases from J, with 14 bases between. The germline gives CDR1 MNHNS, CDR2 SASEGT. This CDR3 has 16 residues. The DNA for the CDR3 is TGTGCCAGCAGTGAATTGGGAACGGTTGGCTACAATGAGCAGTTCTTC. It specifies CASSELGTVGYNEQFF.

The sample holds a few counts of this clonotype. CDR3 nucleotides: TGTGCCGTAGGACAGGGAACTTACGAGCAGTACTTC. The encoded protein is CAVGQGTYEQYF. This chain joins TRBV10-3 and TRBJ2-7; 8 bases align to TRBD1. The CDR3 length is 12 residues. The junction had 7 bases not matched to a gene; V was cut back by 11 bases and J by 4 bases. Germline-derived CDR1 and CDR2 are ENHRY and SYGVKD.

V and J are TRBV7-2 and TRBJ1-1; D not certain. With 3 bases removed from V and 2 bases from J, the gap between germline ends came to 10 bases. The CDR3 totals 14 residues. Per the germline V gene, CDR1 is SGHTA and CDR2 is FQGNSA. In DNA, the CDR3 is TGTGCCAGCAGCTTGAACAGATTAAACACTGAAGCTTTCTTT. Encoded protein: CASSLNRLNTEAFF.